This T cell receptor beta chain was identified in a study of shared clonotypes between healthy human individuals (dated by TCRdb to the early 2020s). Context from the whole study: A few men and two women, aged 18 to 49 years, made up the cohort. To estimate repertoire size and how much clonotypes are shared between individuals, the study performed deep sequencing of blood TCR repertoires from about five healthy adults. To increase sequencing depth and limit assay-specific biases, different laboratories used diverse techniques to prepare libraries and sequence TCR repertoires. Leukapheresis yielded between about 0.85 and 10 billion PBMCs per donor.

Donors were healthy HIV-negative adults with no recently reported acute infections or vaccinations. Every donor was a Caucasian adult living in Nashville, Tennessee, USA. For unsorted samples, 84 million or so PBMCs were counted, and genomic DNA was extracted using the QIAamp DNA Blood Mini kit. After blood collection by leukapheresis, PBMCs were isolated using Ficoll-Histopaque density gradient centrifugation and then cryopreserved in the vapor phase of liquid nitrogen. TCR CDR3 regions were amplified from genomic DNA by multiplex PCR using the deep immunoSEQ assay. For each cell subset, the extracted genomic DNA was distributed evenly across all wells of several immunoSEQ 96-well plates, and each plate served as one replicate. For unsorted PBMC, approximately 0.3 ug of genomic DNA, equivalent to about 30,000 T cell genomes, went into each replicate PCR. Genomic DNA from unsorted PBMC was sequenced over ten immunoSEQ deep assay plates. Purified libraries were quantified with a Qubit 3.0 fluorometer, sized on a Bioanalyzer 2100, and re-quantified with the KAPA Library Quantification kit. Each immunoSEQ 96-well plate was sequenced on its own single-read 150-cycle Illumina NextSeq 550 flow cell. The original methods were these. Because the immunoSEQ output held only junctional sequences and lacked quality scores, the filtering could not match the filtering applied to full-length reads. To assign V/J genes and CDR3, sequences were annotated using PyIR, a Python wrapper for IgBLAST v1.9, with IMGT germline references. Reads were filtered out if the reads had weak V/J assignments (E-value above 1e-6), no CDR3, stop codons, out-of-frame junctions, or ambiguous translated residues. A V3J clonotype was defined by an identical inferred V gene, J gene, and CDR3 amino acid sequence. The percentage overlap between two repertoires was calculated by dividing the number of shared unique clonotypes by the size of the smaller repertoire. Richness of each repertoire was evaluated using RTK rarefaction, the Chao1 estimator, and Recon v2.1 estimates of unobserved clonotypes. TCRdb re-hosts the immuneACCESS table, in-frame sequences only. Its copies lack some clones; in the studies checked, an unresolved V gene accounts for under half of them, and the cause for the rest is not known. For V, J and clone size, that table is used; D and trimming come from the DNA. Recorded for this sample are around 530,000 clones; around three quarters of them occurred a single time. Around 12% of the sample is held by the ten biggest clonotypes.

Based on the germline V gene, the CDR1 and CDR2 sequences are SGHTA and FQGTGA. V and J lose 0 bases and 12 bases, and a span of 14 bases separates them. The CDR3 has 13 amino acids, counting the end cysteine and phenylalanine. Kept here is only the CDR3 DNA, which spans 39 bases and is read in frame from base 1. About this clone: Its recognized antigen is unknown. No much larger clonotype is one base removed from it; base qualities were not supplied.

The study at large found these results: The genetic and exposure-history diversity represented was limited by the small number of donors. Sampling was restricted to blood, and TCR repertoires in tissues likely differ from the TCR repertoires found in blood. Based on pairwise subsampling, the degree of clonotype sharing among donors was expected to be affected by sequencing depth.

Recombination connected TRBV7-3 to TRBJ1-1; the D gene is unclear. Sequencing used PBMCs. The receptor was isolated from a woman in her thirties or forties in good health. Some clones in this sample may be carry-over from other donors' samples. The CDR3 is CASSLTAGRESFF. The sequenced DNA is TGTGCCAGCAGCTTAACTGCAGGCCGCGAATCTTTCTTT. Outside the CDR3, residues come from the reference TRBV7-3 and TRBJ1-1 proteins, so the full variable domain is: GAGVSQTPSNKVTEKGKYVELRCDPISGHTALYWYRQSLGQGPEFLIYFQGTGAADDSGLPNDRFFAVRPEGSVSTLKIQRTERGDSAVYLCASSLTAGRESFFGQGTRLTVV.